This record covers a single T cell receptor beta chain. The antigen it binds to is not known. Nothing much larger sits one base from this clone, and base qualities are not available. Collaborating institutions collected whole blood in K2EDTA tubes following their own protocols. For TCRbeta analysis, collaborator samples were shipped as frozen whole blood, as isolated PBMCs, or as DNA extracted from either sample type. The CDR3 starts with the cysteine, ends with the phenylalanine, and has 14 residues. Only the CDR3 portion is preserved as DNA: 42 bases, with reading frame beginning at the first base. For CDR1 and CDR2, the germline V gene lists LGHNA and YNFKEQ. V is pruned by 3 bases and J by 3 bases, leaving 4 bases of the junction without a gene match. This record comes from a study of blood T cell repertoires in COVID-19 (dated by TCRdb to the early 2020s). In terms of the full investigation: The collaborator samples originated in the United States, Italy and Spain and spanned the acute and convalescent phases of COVID-19. Deeply sampled blood TCRbeta repertoires from subjects exposed to, actively infected with, or recovered from COVID-19 were included in the dataset. The repertoires were made available in a free public database intended to serve as a resource for research on the immune response to SARS-CoV-2. Where HLA class I and class II types were available, the types were taken from metadata supplied by the sample provider, not from assay-based typing. A de-identified subject ID, COVID-19 status, age in years and sex were almost always included in the sample metadata. The samples were drawn from the first 160 participants of the ongoing ImmuneRACE study and from 1,254 subjects provided by 6 global collaborators. The prospective study material was composed of cDNA or gDNA derived from T cells, B-cell-depleted T cells, or PBMCs.

Broad study findings and their caveats: Clinical and demographic metadata were provided uncurated, with the amount varying by source and participant.

TCRbeta CDR3 regions were amplified from genomic DNA by means of the immunoSEQ Assay, a bias-controlled multiplex PCR. As for how the authors treated the data: Nucleated cell counts per sample were estimated from amplification of reference gene primers within the assay. To quantify the absolute abundance of each unique TCRbeta CDR3 rearrangement, sequence reads were collapsed and filtered. For each sample, productive Simpson clonality was calculated by taking the square root of Simpson's diversity index across productive rearrangements. TCRdb re-hosts the immuneACCESS table, in-frame sequences only. Its copies lack some clones; in the studies checked, an unresolved V gene accounts for under half of them, and the cause for the rest is not known. That table furnishes V, J and clone size, whereas the DNA furnished D and trimming. Recorded for this sample are 200,000 to 250,000 clones; around 84% of them occurred a single time. Approximately 13% of the sample lies in the top ten.

Rearrangement joined TRBV4-2 to TRBJ2-7, with TRBD2 matching 8 junction bases. This sequence was found in a human donor in a cohort sampled during active COVID-19. Material for sequencing was peripheral blood. The DNA is TGTGCCAGCAGCCAGGGCGGGAGGAACTACGAGCAGTACTTC. Its protein reads: CASSQGGRNYEQYF.